One T cell receptor beta chain is described in this entry. Its cognate antigen is unknown. CDR1 is LNHDA and CDR2 is SQIVND in the germline V gene (reference sequence). The CDR3 loop spans 15 amino acids. V shed 3 bases and J shed 3 bases, with 12 bases lying between them. The data stem from a study of T cell repertoires in cytomegalovirus infection. One entry per CDR3 protein, called by TCRdb with MiXCR from the reads. The top ten clones hold 11% to 15% of a sample with some 940,000 distinct CDR3 sequences, around 30% of them seen once. V gene TRBV19 combines with J gene TRBJ1-3; no definite D call. This clonotype was sampled from a human donor in good health (CMV status not recorded). Some clones in this sample may be carry-over from other donors' samples. The specimen comprised cultured CD8+ T cells from PBMCs, sampled from culture after CMV antigen stimulation. This CDR3 is CASSIARRSGNTIYF. In DNA, the CDR3 is TGTGCCAGTAGTATTGCCAGGCGAAGTGGAAACACCATATATTTT.